This TCR beta chain was identified in a study of beta chain features in type 1 diabetes. Study results and caveats: The naive, central memory and Treg TCRB repertoires looked more alike in patients than they did in healthy donors. Over-representation of high TCR-expressing cells was a possible consequence of cDNA sequencing. Patients with Type 1 diabetes showed moderately but significantly shorter TCRB CDR3s in all four CD4+ subsets.

This clone turned up a few times. As yet, its antigen is unknown. Purities over 95% were achieved in all sorted populations. V lost 3 bases, J lost 8 bases, and 23 bases lay in between. Germline assignment: CDR1 KGHSH and CDR2 LQKENI. There are 17 residues in the CDR3. Every bit of the isolated RNA underwent reverse transcription, so sequencing read expressed TCRB transcripts. The assay was immunoSEQ multiplex PCR, and TCRdb's table has in-frame clones only and misses some. The table has 350,000 to 400,000 clones, over 13% seen once; the top ten hold under 0.02%. The genes are TRBV18 and TRBJ2-1; D might be TRBD1 (7 bases). Sequencing was performed on naive CD4+ T cells from blood. The receptor's source is a woman aged 18 to 35 in good health. CDR3 in DNA: TGTGCCAGCTCACCGAGTCTGGGGGACAGCGGGTGGGATGAGCAGTTCTTC. Translating it yields CASSPSLGDSGWDEQFF.